The clone carrying this TCR beta chain was counted only a few times. Antigen specificity is unknown. This specimen comes from a study of blood T cells in healthy people across ages. Study conclusions and caveats: PBMC samples, being unsorted, prevented any conclusive comparison of naive and antigen-experienced cells. As age increased, TCR beta diversity per million T cells fell in a roughly linear fashion.

A J-beta primer mix and a sample-barcoded 5' primer were used in a second PCR of roughly 7 to 12 cycles. Per-sample output comprised a minimum of 2.5 million paired-end reads containing CDR3. A single record per CDR3 protein comes from TCRdb applying MiXCR to the 5' RACE reads. The sample has roughly 410,000 distinct CDR3 sequences; about 52% are singletons. Healthy individuals of Caucasian origin from Russia, aged about 6 to 100, served as donors. This clonotype was obtained from a man aged 60 to 69 in good health. Sample: blood.

CDR3 sequence: CASNLDSGETQYF. CDR3 coding DNA: TGTGCCAGCAATCTGGACAGCGGGGAGACCCAGTACTTC. The chain carries TRBV12-3 or TRBV12-4 and TRBJ2-5; D possibly uses TRBD1 or TRBD2 (6 bases each). With 7 bases removed from V and 5 bases from J, the gap between germline ends came to 14 bases. The CDR3 has 13 residues.